This entry is about one T cell receptor (beta chain). Its antigen remains unidentified. Assay used: immunoSEQ multiplex PCR; TCRdb lists only in-frame clones, some missing. The repertoire holds 85,000 or so clones, roughly 94% seen once, with approximately 17% in the top ten. With 4 bases clipped from V and 2 bases from J, the junction kept 3 bases outside the gene matches. The CDR3 contains 15 residues. Germline loops: CDR1 SGHDT, CDR2 YYEEEE. The data stem from a study of siplizumab effects on memory and regulatory T cells. Study conclusions and caveats: Just a small share of alloreactive clones was traced back to unstimulated subsets. Proliferating siplizumab-culture Treg suppressive function went unconfirmed.

V usage is TRBV5-6 and J usage is TRBJ2-1, with 10 positions matching TRBD1. The specimen sequenced was CD8+ T cells sorted from blood. The TCR sequence derives from a human donor in good health. The CDR3 DNA follows: TGTGCCAGCAGCACCGGGACAGGGGCCTACAATGAGCAGTTCTTC. Protein sequence: CASSTGTGAYNEQFF.